The 7 T cell receptor beta chains below all came from one sample that was sequenced in a study of neoadjuvant anti-PD-1 for oral cavity cancer. Assay used: immunoSEQ multiplex PCR; TCRdb lists only in-frame clones, some missing. The table lists about 15,000 clones, about two thirds of them singletons. The specimen was PBMCs, collected before nivolumab (anti-PD-1) treatment. The receptors derive from a person aged 35-79 years with oral cavity squamous cell carcinoma.

The J gene is TRBJ2-5, the V gene TRBV28, with 8 nucleotides matching TRBD1. The ends lost 6 bases at V and 10 bases at J; junction bases unmatched: 13. The CDR3 spans 14 residues. Germline CDR1 and CDR2: MDHEN and SYDVKM. The CDR3 loop reads CASSPKGQVWSQYF. In DNA form, the CDR3 reads TGTGCCAGCAGCCCGAAGGGACAGGTCTGGAGCCAGTACTTC.

The chain couples TRBV5-5 to TRBJ2-3; 9 bases are a match to TRBD2. The CDR3 has 15 residues. Germline lookup yields CDR1 SGHKS and CDR2 YYEKEE (reference sequence). V lost 4 bases to trimming and J lost 2 bases; unmatched junction nucleotides: 5. The CDR3 DNA follows: TGTGCCAGCAGCCTTCAGCGGGAGGTCACAGATACGCAGTATTTT. Encoded protein: CASSLQREVTDTQYF.

This chain's CDR3 is CASSVRAVNTGELFF. The CDR3, as DNA: TGTGCCAGCAGTGTCAGGGCGGTGAACACCGGGGAGCTGTTTTTT. The gene calls are TRBV28 and TRBJ2-2, with D possibly being TRBD1 (5 bases). Germline loops: CDR1 MDHEN, CDR2 SYDVKM. V shed 5 bases and J shed 1 base, with 11 bases lying between them. The CDR3 extends over 15 amino acids.

The chain is built from TRBV19 and TRBJ1-5; 7 nucleotides match TRBD1. CDR3 length: 15 amino acids. Trimming at V came to 1 base and at J to 2 bases, leaving 2 bases not matched to a gene. The germline CDR1 and CDR2 sequences are LNHDA and SQIVND (reference sequence). The CDR3: CASSIGGGGNQPQHF. CDR3 bases: TGTGCCAGTAGTATAGGAGGGGGCGGCAATCAGCCCCAGCATTTT. Full variable domain (rest looked up from reference TRBV19 and TRBJ1-5): DGGITQSPKYLFRKEGQNVTLSCEQNLNHDAMYWYRQDPGQGLRLIYYSQIVNDFQKGDIAEGYSVSREKKESFPLTVTSAQKNPTAFYLCASSIGGGGNQPQHFGDGTRLSIL.

V is TRBV6-5 and J is TRBJ2-7; 7 bases match TRBD1. The V segment lost 7 bases and the J segment 6 bases; nucleotides outside the gene matches: 3. The V gene's germline CDR1 is MNHEY and CDR2 SVGAGI. The CDR3 loop spans 11 amino acids. The CDR3 region is CASTQGVEQYF. CDR3 sequence (DNA): TGTGCCAGCACTCAGGGGGTCGAGCAGTACTTC.

This clone was seen a few times. This chain uses TRBV13 with TRBJ1-1; TRBD1 might be the D (5 bases). Germline CDR1 is PRHDT and CDR2 is FYEKMQ (reference sequence). CDR3 size: 15 residues. Trimming removed 6 bases from V and 1 base from J, with 15 bases in between. This chain's CDR3 is CASSLSWGRNTEAFF. The DNA for the CDR3 is TGTGCCAGCAGTCTATCCTGGGGGAGGAACACTGAAGCTTTCTTT.

J is TRBJ2-1 and V is TRBV5-1; D is perhaps TRBD1 (6 bases). Germline V lookup: CDR1 SGHRS, CDR2 YFSETQ. This CDR3 comprises 15 residues. Trimming took 0 bases from V and 3 from J, leaving 10 bases between them. Here the CDR3 DNA reads TGCGCCAGCAGCTTGGCAGGGGTCGACTACAATGAGCAGTTCTTC. This translates into CASSLAGVDYNEQFF.